A single sample is the source of the 26 T cell receptor beta chains below, sequenced in a study of T cells in Graves' hyperthyroidism and ophthalmopathy. Amplification targeted TCR beta CDR3 regions from RNA transcripts. Researchers ran a first-round RT-PCR on the TCR CDR3 using the HTBI primer set. TCRdb fed the multiplex PCR reads into MiXCR, producing one record per CDR3 protein. The data show about 250,000 distinct CDR3 sequences, about 20% seen once. The sample was blood. These receptor sequences come from a man aged 25-45 years with Graves' ophthalmopathy.

This clonotype was counted a few times. The rearrangement uses TRBV30 and TRBJ2-3, with D hard to call. The CDR3 consists of 12 residues. The V end was cut by 2 bases, the J end by 4 bases, with 7 bases between. Germline V lookup: CDR1 GTSNPN, CDR2 SVGIG (reference sequence). CDR3 DNA sequence: TGTGCCTGGAGTAACGAAGCAGATACGCAGTATTTT. Translation gives CAWSNEADTQYF.

This clonotype appeared a few times. This chain joins TRBV24-1 and TRBJ2-1, with D hard to call. The germline gives CDR1 KGHDR, CDR2 SFDVKD. V lost 4 bases, J lost 7 bases, and 10 bases lay in between. The CDR3 is made up of 13 amino acids. CDR3 protein: CATSDPIGNEQFF. The CDR3 nucleotides are TGTGCCACCAGTGACCCTATTGGGAATGAGCAGTTCTTC.

The table lists this clonotype with a few counts. The chain employs TRBV28 and TRBJ2-7; perhaps D is TRBD1 or TRBD2 (5 bases each). V was trimmed by 6 bases and J by 2 bases, leaving 17 bases between them. The CDR3 loop spans 15 amino acids. Germline-derived CDR1 and CDR2 are MDHEN and SYDVKM. The DNA of the CDR3 is TGTGCCAGCAGACTCCCTGGGACGGAGACCTACGAGCAGTACTTC. Residues: CASRLPGTETYEQYF. The full variable domain, in which reference TRBV28 and TRBJ2-7 provide the parts outside the CDR3, is DVKVTQSSRYLVKRTGEKVFLECVQDMDHENMFWYRQDPGLGLRLIYFSYDVKMKEKGDIPEGYSVSREKKERFSLILESASTNQTSMYLCASRLPGTETYEQYFGPGTRLTVT.

This clonotype was detected a few times. The V and J genes are TRBV7-9 and TRBJ2-3; TRBD1 agrees at 7 bases. The V gene's germline CDR1 is SEHNR and CDR2 FQNEAQ (reference sequence). The CDR3 length is 16 residues. V shed 4 bases, J shed 2 bases, and the junction held 9 bases outside the gene matches. CDR3: CASSSRGSASTDTQYF. DNA of the CDR3: TGTGCCAGCAGCTCCAGGGGGTCTGCCTCCACAGATACGCAGTATTTT.

The chain combines TRBV27 with TRBJ2-1, with D hard to call. The germline CDR1 and CDR2 sequences are MNHEY and SMNVEV (reference sequence). Trimming shortened V by 1 base and J by 12 bases, and 7 bases separated the two germline ends. This CDR3 region has 11 residues. The CDR3 nucleotides read TGTGCCAGCAGTTTATACCTGGGGCAGTTCTTC. Its translation is CASSLYLGQFF.

This clonotype came up many times. In nucleotides, the CDR3 is TGTGCCACCCAACAGGCAGGGGGCTCGGTGGCAGATACGCAGTATTTT. Residues: CATQQAGGSVADTQYF. This sequence joins TRBV5-5 and TRBJ2-3; 8 positions agree with TRBD1. The CDR3 extends over 16 amino acids. Unmatched junction bases numbered 16, after V lost 9 bases and J lost 4 bases. Germline V gives CDR1 SGHKS, CDR2 YYEKEE (reference sequence).

V usage is TRBV15 and J usage is TRBJ1-3; D call uncertain. V was clipped by 0 bases and J by 1 base, with 19 bases between them. This CDR3 is 19 amino acids long. Germline V gene sequence: CDR1 LNHNV, CDR2 YYDKDF (reference sequence). The CDR3 DNA reads TGTGCCACCAGCAGAGATTTCTGGCCAGAGGGTCGATCTGGAAACACCATATATTTT. Its translation is CATSRDFWPEGRSGNTIYF. Full variable domain (remainder filled in from reference TRBV15 and TRBJ1-3): DAMVIQNPRYQVTQFGKPVTLSCSQTLNHNVMYWYQQKSSQAPKLLFHYYDKDFNNEADTPDNFQSRRPNTSFCFLDIRSPGLGDTAMYLCATSRDFWPEGRSGNTIYFGEGSWLTVV.

V is TRBV27 and J is TRBJ1-2; TRBD1 agrees at 7 bases. V lost 6 bases to trimming and J lost 7 bases; unmatched junction nucleotides: 8. The CDR3 runs 13 residues. CDR1 and CDR2 (germline): MNHEY, SMNVEV (reference sequence). The CDR3 DNA reads as TGTGCCAGCAGAAAAACAGGGGAGGGTGGCTACACCTTC. It is translated as CASRKTGEGGYTF.

The table lists this clonotype with many counts. The chain carries TRBV6-1 and TRBJ1-1, with D hard to call. The CDR3 has 14 residues. Germline CDR1 reads MNHNS; CDR2 reads SASEGT. V lost 4 bases, J lost 0 bases, and 9 bases lay in between. CDR3 residues: CASSVNGMNTEAFF. CDR3 nucleotides: TGTGCCAGCAGTGTGAACGGAATGAACACTGAAGCTTTCTTT.

V is TRBV7-9 and J is TRBJ2-1; 8 bases agree with TRBD2. V lost 3 bases to trimming and J lost 6 bases; unmatched junction nucleotides: 7. Germline assignment: CDR1 SEHNR and CDR2 FQNEAQ (reference sequence). The CDR3 runs 15 residues. The DNA of the CDR3 is TGTGCCAGCAGCTTTCTTCTCGGGGGGGCCAATGAGCAGTTCTTC. Protein product: CASSFLLGGANEQFF.

The CDR3 DNA reads as TGTGCCAGCAGCTCGGGACAGGGTCCCGGGGAGCTGTTTTTT. As protein: CASSSGQGPGELFF. The chain couples TRBV7-9 to TRBJ2-2, with 9 positions matching TRBD1. The CDR3 has 14 residues. Germline CDR1 reads SEHNR; CDR2 reads FQNEAQ (reference sequence). Losses at the gene ends were 4 bases for V and 6 bases for J; bases not matched to a gene: 3.

This clonotype showed up many times. The chain uses TRBV28 and TRBJ1-1; D is perhaps TRBD1 (6 bases). The CDR3 loop spans 14 amino acids. Germline values: CDR1 MDHEN, CDR2 SYDVKM. The V end was cut by 3 bases, the J end by 4 bases, with 12 bases between. The CDR3 DNA reads as TGTGCCAGCAGTTTTGGGCAGGGGACCACTGAAGCTTTCTTT. Translated, it gives CASSFGQGTTEAFF.

This clonotype was observed many times. The rearrangement links TRBV14 to TRBJ2-1; 7 nucleotides align to TRBD2. The junction had 7 bases not matched to a gene; V was cut back by 4 bases and J by 4 bases. CDR3 size: 15 residues. The germline CDR1 and CDR2 sequences are SGHDN and FVKESK. This chain's CDR3 is CASSLAGVGYNEQFF. In DNA form, the CDR3 reads TGTGCCAGCAGCCTCGCGGGAGTGGGGTACAATGAGCAGTTCTTC.

This clonotype was picked up many times. The V and J genes are TRBV30 and TRBJ1-2; D remains ambiguous. V was shortened by 5 bases and J by 3 bases, with 16 bases between the two germline ends. Germline assignment: CDR1 GTSNPN and CDR2 SVGIG (reference sequence). CDR3 length equals 14 residues. CDR3 in DNA: TGTGCCTGGTCACGGGCCCGCTCCCACTATGGCTACACCTTC. This codes for CAWSRARSHYGYTF.

This clonotype appeared a few times. This rearrangement joins TRBV9 to TRBJ1-1; D gene ambiguous. Germline CDR1 is SGDLS and CDR2 is YYNGEE. The CDR3 extends over 14 amino acids. The ends were cut back, 0 bases at V and 0 bases at J, with 6 bases in the middle. The CDR3 loop is CASSVGDLNTEAFF. The CDR3 DNA sequence: TGTGCCAGCAGCGTAGGAGACTTGAACACTGAAGCTTTCTTT.

The rearrangement links TRBV12-3 or TRBV12-4 to TRBJ1-1, with D possibly being TRBD1 (5 bases). The CDR3 is 13 residues long. Trimming stripped 6 bases from V and 0 bases from J, with 8 bases between. CDR3 sequence reads: CASRQALNTEAFF. In DNA form, the CDR3 reads TGTGCCAGCAGACAGGCCTTGAACACTGAAGCTTTCTTT.

This clonotype was detected many times. V is TRBV28 and J is TRBJ2-3, with 15 positions matching TRBD2. J gave up 3 bases and V 1 base, and 5 bases lay outside the gene matches. The CDR3 consists of 18 residues. CDR1 and CDR2 (germline): MDHEN, SYDVKM. The CDR3 DNA is TGTGCCAGCAGTTTATTGGGGACTAGCGGGAGGAGAACAGATACGCAGTATTTT. Translation: CASSLLGTSGRRTDTQYF.

V usage is TRBV19 and J usage is TRBJ1-2; D uncertain. CDR1 and CDR2 from the germline V gene are LNHDA and SQIVND (reference sequence). V was clipped by 3 bases and J by 3 bases, with 5 bases between them. This CDR3 region has 12 residues. The CDR3 region has the DNA TGTGCCAGTAGTATGGTCGACTATGGCTACACCTTC. Translation gives CASSMVDYGYTF.

V gene TRBV20-1 combines with J gene TRBJ2-1; the match to TRBD2 covers 11 bases. After removal of 5 bases from V and 3 bases from J, the junction contained 3 bases not matched to a gene. This CDR3 spans 14 amino acids. From germline, CDR1 is DFQATT and CDR2 SNEGSKA (reference sequence). Here the CDR3 reads CSAGGLADYNEQFF. As DNA, the CDR3 is TGCAGTGCTGGGGGACTAGCGGACTACAATGAGCAGTTCTTC.

This clonotype was detected many times. The chain has TRBV28 and TRBJ2-5; tentatively, D is TRBD2 (6 bases). This CDR3 region has 12 residues. Germline V gene data show CDR1 as MDHEN and CDR2 as SYDVKM. V gave up 8 bases and J gave up 3 bases, with 10 bases separating them. CDR3 protein: CASCSGKETQYF. CDR3 bases: TGTGCCAGCTGTAGCGGTAAAGAGACCCAGTACTTC.

This clonotype showed up just a few times. The chain uses TRBV7-9 and TRBJ2-3; D gene unclear. With 6 bases removed from V and 5 bases from J, the gap between germline ends came to 9 bases. The germline V gene encodes CDR1 SEHNR and CDR2 FQNEAQ (reference sequence). CDR3 size: 12 residues. CDR3 DNA sequence: TGTGCCAGCAGTCAGCAGGTAGATACGCAGTATTTT. Translation gives CASSQQVDTQYF.

The chain is built from TRBV6-6 and TRBJ2-7; 7 bases agree with TRBD2. The CDR3 length is 16 residues. Germline lookup yields CDR1 MNHNY and CDR2 SVGAGI (reference sequence). The junction had 5 bases not matched to a gene; V was cut back by 0 bases and J by 0 bases. CDR3 amino acids: CASSYSVAGDSYEQYF. In DNA, the CDR3 is TGTGCCAGCAGTTACTCGGTAGCGGGCGACTCCTACGAGCAGTACTTC.

This clonotype was found many times. The V gene is TRBV19, the J gene TRBJ1-4; no reliable D call. The CDR3 covers 14 residues. The V gene lost 6 bases and the J gene lost 9 bases, with 17 bases spanning the gap. Looked up from germline, CDR1 is LNHDA and CDR2 is SQIVND (reference sequence). This CDR3 reads CASSTDTGHKKLFF. CDR3 DNA: TGTGCCAGTAGCACTGACACGGGCCATAAAAAACTGTTTTTT.

This clonotype was detected only a few times. The chain employs TRBV2 and TRBJ1-2; D may be TRBD1 (5 bases). V was pared by 9 bases and J by 5 bases, with 16 bases between. The length of the CDR3 is 13 residues. CDR1 and CDR2 (germline): SNHLY, FYNNEI. CDR3 residues: CARRKDGGYGYTF. The DNA for the CDR3 is TGTGCCAGAAGGAAGGACGGGGGGTATGGCTACACCTTC.

The gene calls are TRBV5-1 and TRBJ2-7; weak D call: TRBD2 (7 bases). The CDR3 runs to 15 residues. Germline V gene lookup returns CDR1 SGHRS and CDR2 YFSETQ. Trimming removed 0 bases from V and 7 bases from J, with 17 bases in between. The CDR3 here is CASSLVGGGPGEQYF. DNA for the CDR3: TGCGCCAGCAGCTTGGTAGGGGGAGGGCCCGGAGAGCAGTACTTC.

This clonotype has more than one count but fewer than ten. V gene TRBV6-1 combines with J gene TRBJ1-2, with D possibly TRBD1 on 6 matching bases. This CDR3 is 14 amino acids long. Germline V gene data show CDR1 as MNHNS and CDR2 as SASEGT. V was shortened by 6 bases and J by 4 bases, with 15 bases between the two germline ends. The DNA of the CDR3 is TGTGCCAGCAGCGAATGGACAGCTTCCTATGGCTACACCTTC. It yields the protein CASSEWTASYGYTF.